A selection of T cell receptor beta chains follows, all from one sample in a study of T cells in Graves' hyperthyroidism and ophthalmopathy. Using its own MiXCR run on the multiplex PCR reads, TCRdb lists one record per CDR3 protein. The repertoire has about 250,000 distinct CDR3 sequences, around 22% of them found once; the top ten carry around two thirds. Sequencing was performed on blood. These receptors were collected from a man aged 25 to 40 with Graves' ophthalmopathy. Both conserved end residues are part of each CDR3. The D gene is left open where the match is weak. Only part of the rows carry a size: once, few, many, or a class if the clone is expanded.

>TRBV30|TRBJ1-1|-|13|-
TGTGCCTGGAGTGCTCCGGGGAACACTGAAGCTTTCTTT
CAWSAPGNTEAFF
>TRBV7-3|TRBJ1-1|many|13|-
TGTGCCAGCAGCCGGGGCCCGAACACTGAAGCTTTCTTT
CASSRGPNTEAFF
>TRBV2|TRBJ2-7|-|12|-
TGTGCCAGCACCCCCCTCCCCTACGAGCAGTACTTC
CASTPLPYEQYF
>TRBV20-1|TRBJ1-2|many|15|TRBD1
TGCAGTGCTAGCAAAACAGGGGTCGGGGACTATGGCTACACCTTC
CSASKTGVGDYGYTF
>TRBV30|TRBJ2-1|-|11|-
TGTGCCTGGAGTCCCAGGGCAGAGCAGTTCTTC
CAWSPRAEQFF
>TRBV30|TRBJ2-1|many|15|-
TGTGCCTGGAGTCAGGACAGAATCTCCTACAATGAGCAGTTCTTC
CAWSQDRISYNEQFF
>TRBV11-2|TRBJ2-4|-|16|-
TGTGCCAGCAGCCAGAGGGCGGCAGATACCAAAAACATTCAGTACTTC
CASSQRAADTKNIQYF
>TRBV20-1|TRBJ2-3|-|16|TRBD2
TGCAGTGCTAGAGAGGGACTAGCGGGGAGCACAGATACGCAGTATTTT
CSAREGLAGSTDTQYF
>TRBV18|TRBJ2-7|many|13|-
TGTGCCAGCTCAGGCACACTAGAAAACGAGCAGTACTTC
CASSGTLENEQYF
>TRBV28|TRBJ1-2|few|13|-
TGTGCCGTTAGGAGGCAGAACGGTTATGGCTACACCTTC
CAVRRQNGYGYTF
>TRBV19|TRBJ1-2|few|14|-
TGTGCCAGTAGTGATTCAGGACGGACCTATGGCTACACCTTC
CASSDSGRTYGYTF
>TRBV27|TRBJ2-5|-|12|-
TGTGCCAGCAGACGGGCCGGGGAGACCCAGTACTTC
CASRRAGETQYF
>TRBV5-1|TRBJ2-3|many|15|-
TGCGCCAGCAGCTCACGCGGGACAGCGACAGATACGCAGTATTTT
CASSSRGTATDTQYF
>TRBV2|TRBJ1-1|-|14|TRBD1
TGTGCCAGGGGGACAGGGGCCGCGGGCTCTGAAGCTTTCTTT
CARGTGAAGSEAFF
>TRBV6-2/TRBV6-3|TRBJ1-5|few|14|-
TGTGCCAGCAGTTACTCTCGGGGGGCTCAGCCCCAGCATTTT
CASSYSRGAQPQHF
>TRBV5-1|TRBJ2-1|-|13|TRBD2
TGCGCCAGCAGCTTGGAGCGGGGGGCCGGGCAGTTCTTC
CASSLERGAGQFF
>TRBV6-1|TRBJ2-7|-|12|-
TGTGCCAGCAGTGAATCGTTGGGAGAGCAGTACTTC
CASSESLGEQYF
>TRBV7-8|TRBJ2-7|many|13|-
TGTGCCAGCAGCCAGACTAGAATTGTCGAGCAGTACTTC
CASSQTRIVEQYF
>TRBV12-3/TRBV12-4|TRBJ2-2|-|14|-
TGTGCCAGCAGCCTGCCTTCGGGACGAGGGGAGCTGTTTTTT
CASSLPSGRGELFF
>TRBV20-1|TRBJ2-1|few|11|TRBD2
TGCAGTCCGCTCGGGGGGGATGAGCAGTTCTTC
CSPLGGDEQFF
>TRBV28|TRBJ2-2|many|13|-
TGTGCCAGCCTCTTGGGGAACACCGGGGAGCTGTTTTTT
CASLLGNTGELFF
>TRBV6-5|TRBJ1-3|-|16|TRBD1
TGTGCCAGCAGTTACTCGATAGGACAGGCTGGAAACACCATATATTTT
CASSYSIGQAGNTIYF
>TRBV11-1|TRBJ2-1|many|17|-
TGTGCCAGCAGCTTATACGGGGGAGCCGCCCCCCCCAATGAGCAGTTCTTC
CASSLYGGAAPPNEQFF